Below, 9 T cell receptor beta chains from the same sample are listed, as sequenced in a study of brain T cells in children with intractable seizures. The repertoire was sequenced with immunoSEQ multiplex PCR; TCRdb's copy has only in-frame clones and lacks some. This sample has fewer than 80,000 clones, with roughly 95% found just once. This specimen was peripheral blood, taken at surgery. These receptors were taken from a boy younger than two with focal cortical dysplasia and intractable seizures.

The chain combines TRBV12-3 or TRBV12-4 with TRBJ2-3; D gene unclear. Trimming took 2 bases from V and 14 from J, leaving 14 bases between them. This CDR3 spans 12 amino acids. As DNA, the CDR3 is TGTGCCAGCAGTTTATTGGCGTCCCCAGGGTATTTT. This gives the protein CASSLLASPGYF.

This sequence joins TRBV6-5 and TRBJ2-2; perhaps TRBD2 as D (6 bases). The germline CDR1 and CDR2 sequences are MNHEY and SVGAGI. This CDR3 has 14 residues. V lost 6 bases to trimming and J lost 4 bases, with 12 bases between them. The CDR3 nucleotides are TGTGCCAGCAGCGCGGGGTTGGCCACCGGGGAGCTGTTTTTT. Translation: CASSAGLATGELFF.

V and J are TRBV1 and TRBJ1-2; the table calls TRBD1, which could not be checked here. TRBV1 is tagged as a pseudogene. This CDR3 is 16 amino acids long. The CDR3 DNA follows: TGCACCAGCAGCCCCCAACGGGACAGGGGAGTCAGTGGCTACACCTTC. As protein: CTSSPQRDRGVSGYTF.

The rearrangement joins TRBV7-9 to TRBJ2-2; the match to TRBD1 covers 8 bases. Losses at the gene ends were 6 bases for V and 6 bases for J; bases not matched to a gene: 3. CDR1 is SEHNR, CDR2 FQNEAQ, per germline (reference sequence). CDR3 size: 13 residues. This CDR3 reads CASSLQGAGELFF. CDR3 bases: TGTGCCAGCAGTTTACAGGGGGCCGGGGAGCTGTTTTTT.

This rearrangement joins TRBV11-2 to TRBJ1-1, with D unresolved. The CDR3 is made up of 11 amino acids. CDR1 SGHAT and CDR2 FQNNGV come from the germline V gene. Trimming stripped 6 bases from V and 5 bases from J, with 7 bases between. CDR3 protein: CASSPLTEAFF. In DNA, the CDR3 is TGTGCCAGCAGTCCCTTAACTGAAGCTTTCTTT.

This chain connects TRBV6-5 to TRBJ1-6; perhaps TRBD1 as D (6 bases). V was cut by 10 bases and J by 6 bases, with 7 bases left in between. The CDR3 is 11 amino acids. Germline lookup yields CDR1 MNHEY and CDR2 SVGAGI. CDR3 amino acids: CATDSNSPLHF. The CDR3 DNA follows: TGTGCCACGGACAGTAATTCACCCCTCCACTTT.

The CDR3 bases are TGTGCCAGCAGCCCAGGACTAGCGGGAGGGCGGGGTACGCAGTATTTT. As protein: CASSPGLAGGRGTQYF. The chain couples TRBV5-4 to TRBJ2-3; 15 nucleotides align to TRBD2. Germline V gene data show CDR1 as SGHNT and CDR2 as YYREEE (reference sequence). This CDR3 is 16 amino acids long. V was pared by 4 bases and J by 8 bases, with 8 bases of the junction left unmatched.

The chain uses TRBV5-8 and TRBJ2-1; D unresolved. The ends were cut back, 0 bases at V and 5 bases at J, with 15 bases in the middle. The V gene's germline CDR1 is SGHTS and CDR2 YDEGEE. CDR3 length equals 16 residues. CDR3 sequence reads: CASSLAWQERNNEQFF. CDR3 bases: TGTGCCAGCAGCTTGGCGTGGCAGGAGCGTAACAATGAGCAGTTCTTC.

CDR3 region: CASSKAGTHSNQPQHF. DNA of the CDR3: TGTGCCAGCAGTAAGGCTGGGACACATAGCAATCAGCCCCAGCATTTT. This chain uses TRBV27 with TRBJ1-5; the D gene is possibly TRBD1 (6 bases). The V and J ends lost 5 bases and 0 bases respectively, with 14 bases between them. The germline V gene has CDR1 MNHEY and CDR2 SMNVEV (reference sequence). CDR3 length equals 16 residues.